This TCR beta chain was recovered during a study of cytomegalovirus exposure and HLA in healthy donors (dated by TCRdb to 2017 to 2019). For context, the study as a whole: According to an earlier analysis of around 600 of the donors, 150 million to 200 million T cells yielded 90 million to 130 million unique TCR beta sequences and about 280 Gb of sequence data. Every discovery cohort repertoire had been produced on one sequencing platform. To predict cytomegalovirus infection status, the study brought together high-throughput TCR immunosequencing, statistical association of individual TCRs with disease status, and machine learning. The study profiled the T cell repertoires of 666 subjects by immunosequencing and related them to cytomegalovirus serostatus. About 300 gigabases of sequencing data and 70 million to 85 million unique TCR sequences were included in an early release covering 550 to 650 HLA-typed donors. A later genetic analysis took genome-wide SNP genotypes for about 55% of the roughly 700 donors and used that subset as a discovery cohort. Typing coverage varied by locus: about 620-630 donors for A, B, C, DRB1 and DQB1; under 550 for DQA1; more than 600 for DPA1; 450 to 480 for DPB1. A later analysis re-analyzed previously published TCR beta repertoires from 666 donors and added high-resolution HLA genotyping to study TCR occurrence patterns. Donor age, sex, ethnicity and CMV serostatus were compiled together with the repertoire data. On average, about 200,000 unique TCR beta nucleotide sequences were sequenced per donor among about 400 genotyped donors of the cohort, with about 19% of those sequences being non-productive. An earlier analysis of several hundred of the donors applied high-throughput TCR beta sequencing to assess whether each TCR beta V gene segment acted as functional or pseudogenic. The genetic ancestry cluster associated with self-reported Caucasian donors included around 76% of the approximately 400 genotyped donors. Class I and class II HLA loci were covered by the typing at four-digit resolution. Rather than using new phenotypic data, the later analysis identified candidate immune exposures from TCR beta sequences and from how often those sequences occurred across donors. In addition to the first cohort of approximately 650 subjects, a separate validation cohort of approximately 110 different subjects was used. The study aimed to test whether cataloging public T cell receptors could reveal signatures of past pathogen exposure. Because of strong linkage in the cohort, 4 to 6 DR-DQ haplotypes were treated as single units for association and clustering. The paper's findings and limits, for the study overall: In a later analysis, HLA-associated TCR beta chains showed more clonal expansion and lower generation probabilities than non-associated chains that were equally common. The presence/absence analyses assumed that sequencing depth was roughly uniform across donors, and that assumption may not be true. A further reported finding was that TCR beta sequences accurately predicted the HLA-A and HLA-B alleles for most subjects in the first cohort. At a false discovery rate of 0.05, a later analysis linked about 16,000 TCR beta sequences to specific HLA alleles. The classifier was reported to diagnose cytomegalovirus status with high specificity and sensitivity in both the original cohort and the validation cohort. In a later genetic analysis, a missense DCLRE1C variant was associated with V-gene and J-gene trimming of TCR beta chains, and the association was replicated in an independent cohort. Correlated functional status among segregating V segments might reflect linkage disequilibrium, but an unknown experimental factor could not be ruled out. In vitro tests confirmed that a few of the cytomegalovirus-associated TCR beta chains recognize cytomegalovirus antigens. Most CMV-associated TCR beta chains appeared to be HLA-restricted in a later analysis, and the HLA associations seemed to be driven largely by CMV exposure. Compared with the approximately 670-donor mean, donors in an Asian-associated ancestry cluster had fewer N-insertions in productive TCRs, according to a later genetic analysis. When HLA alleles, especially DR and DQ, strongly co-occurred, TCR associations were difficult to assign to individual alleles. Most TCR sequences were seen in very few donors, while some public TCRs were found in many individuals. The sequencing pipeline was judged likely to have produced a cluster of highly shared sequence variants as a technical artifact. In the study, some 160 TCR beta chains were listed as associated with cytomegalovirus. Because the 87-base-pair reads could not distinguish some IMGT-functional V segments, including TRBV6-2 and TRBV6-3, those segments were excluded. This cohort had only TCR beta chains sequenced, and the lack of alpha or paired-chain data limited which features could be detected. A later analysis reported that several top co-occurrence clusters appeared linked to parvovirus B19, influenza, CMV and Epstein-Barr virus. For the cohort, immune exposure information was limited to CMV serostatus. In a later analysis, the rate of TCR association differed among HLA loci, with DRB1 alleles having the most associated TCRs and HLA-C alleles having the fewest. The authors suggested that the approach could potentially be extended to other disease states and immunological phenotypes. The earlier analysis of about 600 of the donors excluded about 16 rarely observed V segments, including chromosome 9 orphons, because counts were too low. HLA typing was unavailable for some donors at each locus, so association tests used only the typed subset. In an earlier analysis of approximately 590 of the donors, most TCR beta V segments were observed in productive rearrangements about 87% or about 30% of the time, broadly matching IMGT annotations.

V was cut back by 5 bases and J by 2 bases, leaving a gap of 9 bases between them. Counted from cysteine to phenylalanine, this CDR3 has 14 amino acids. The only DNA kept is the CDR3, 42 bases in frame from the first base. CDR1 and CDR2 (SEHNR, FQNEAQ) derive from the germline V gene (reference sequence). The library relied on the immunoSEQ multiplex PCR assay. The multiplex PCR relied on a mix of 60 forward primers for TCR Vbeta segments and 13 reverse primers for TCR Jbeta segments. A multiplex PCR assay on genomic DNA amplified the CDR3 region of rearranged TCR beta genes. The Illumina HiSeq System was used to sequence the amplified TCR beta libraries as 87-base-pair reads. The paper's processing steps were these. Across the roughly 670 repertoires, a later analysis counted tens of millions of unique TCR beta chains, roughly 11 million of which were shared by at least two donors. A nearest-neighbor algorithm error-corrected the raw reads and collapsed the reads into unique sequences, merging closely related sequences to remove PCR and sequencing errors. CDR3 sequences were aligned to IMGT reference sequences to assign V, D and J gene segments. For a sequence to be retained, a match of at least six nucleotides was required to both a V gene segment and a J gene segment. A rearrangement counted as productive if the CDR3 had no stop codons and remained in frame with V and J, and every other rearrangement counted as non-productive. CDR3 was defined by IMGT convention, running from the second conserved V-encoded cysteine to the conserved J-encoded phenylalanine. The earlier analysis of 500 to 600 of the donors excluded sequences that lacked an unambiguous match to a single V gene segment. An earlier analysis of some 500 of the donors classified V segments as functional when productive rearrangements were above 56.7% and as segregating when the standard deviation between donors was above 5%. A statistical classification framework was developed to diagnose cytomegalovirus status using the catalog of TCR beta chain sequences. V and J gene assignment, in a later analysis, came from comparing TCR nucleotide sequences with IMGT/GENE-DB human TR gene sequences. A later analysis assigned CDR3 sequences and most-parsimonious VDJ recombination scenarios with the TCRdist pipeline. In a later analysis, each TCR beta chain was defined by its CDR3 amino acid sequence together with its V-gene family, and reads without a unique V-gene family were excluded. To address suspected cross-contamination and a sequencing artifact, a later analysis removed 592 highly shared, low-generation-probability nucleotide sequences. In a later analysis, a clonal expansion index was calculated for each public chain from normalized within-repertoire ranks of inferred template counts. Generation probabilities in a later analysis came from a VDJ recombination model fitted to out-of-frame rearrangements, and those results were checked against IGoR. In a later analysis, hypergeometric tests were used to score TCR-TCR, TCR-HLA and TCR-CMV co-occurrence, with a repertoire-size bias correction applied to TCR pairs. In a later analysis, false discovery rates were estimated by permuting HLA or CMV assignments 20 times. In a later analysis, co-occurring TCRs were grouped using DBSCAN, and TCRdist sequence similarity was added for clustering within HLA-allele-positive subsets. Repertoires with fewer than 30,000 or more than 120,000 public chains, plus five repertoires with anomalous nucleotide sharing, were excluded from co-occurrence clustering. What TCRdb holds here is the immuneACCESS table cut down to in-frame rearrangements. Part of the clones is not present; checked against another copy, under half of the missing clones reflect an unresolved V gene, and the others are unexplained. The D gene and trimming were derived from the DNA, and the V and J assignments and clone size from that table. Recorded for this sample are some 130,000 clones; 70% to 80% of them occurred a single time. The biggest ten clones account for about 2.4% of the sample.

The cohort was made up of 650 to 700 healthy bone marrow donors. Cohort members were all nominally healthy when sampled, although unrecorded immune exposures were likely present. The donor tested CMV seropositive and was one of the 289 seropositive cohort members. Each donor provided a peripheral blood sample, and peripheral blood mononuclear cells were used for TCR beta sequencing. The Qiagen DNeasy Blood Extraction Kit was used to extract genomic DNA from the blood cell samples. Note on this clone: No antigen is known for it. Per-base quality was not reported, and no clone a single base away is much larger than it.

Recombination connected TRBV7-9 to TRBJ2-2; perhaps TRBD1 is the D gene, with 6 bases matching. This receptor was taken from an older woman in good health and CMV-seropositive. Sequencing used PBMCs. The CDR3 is CASSIQGNTGELFF. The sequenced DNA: TGTGCCAGCAGCATACAGGGAAACACCGGGGAGCTGTTTTTT.